This T cell receptor (beta chain) came from a study of T-cell reconstitution after alpha-beta-depleted transplantation in children. This clonotype was seen repeatedly, ten times or more. As it was prepared, the TCRbeta library received unique molecular identifiers. In TCRdb, the PCR reads were re-called with MiXCR into one record per CDR3 protein. Here the sample spans roughly 89,000 distinct CDR3 sequences, over 9% being singletons. Germline CDR1 SGHTS, CDR2 YDEGEE. The V end lost 3 bases, the J end lost 3 bases, and 12 bases lay between the germline ends. This CDR3 region has 14 residues. Here the sequenced sample was PBMCs from the stem cell graft donor, taken from the stem cell graft. The TCR sequence derives from a human donor who donated a stem cell graft to a child with inherited bone marrow failure. V and J are TRBV5-8 and TRBJ1-1, with D perhaps matching TRBD1 (6 bases). The CDR3 here is CASSWRGLDTEAFF. The CDR3 nucleotides read TGTGCCAGCAGCTGGCGGGGGCTCGACACTGAAGCTTTCTTT.